These 24 T cell receptor beta chains were all obtained from the same sample, sequenced in a study of long-term antiretroviral therapy in people with HIV. immunoSEQ v3.0 was run at survey level. Generated by immunoSEQ multiplex PCR, the TCRdb table keeps only in-frame clones and is missing some. The data show under 20,000 clones, roughly 86% seen once. The sequences come from unsorted PBMCs, collected 0.5 years after starting antiretroviral therapy. All receptors derive from a man aged 35 to 55 with HIV.

The rearrangement links TRBV10-3 to TRBJ2-1, with D unclear. This CDR3 comprises 12 residues. In germline, CDR1 is ENHRY, CDR2 SYGVKD. V lost 6 bases, J lost 4 bases, and 7 bases lay in between. DNA for the CDR3: TGTGCCATCAGCGGACCTTACAATGAGCAGTTCTTC. Protein: CAISGPYNEQFF.

V is TRBV2 and J is TRBJ2-5; D ambiguous. Trimming cost V 8 bases and J 5 bases, with 18 bases left between them. The CDR3 is 14 residues long. CDR1 and CDR2 (germline): SNHLY, FYNNEI. The CDR3 here is CASSLLELGETQYF. CDR3 in DNA: TGTGCCAGCTCGCTCCTAGAATTAGGCGAGACCCAGTACTTC.

There are a few counts of this clone. V is TRBV6-1 and J is TRBJ1-2; D perhaps matches TRBD1 (5 bases). The CDR3 covers 9 residues. V lost 8 bases to trimming and J lost 8 bases, with 6 bases between them. Germline V CDR1 and CDR2: MNHNS, SASEGT. The CDR3 coding sequence is TGTGCCAGCGGGACGGGCTACACCTTC. Protein product: CASGTGYTF.

This rearrangement joins TRBV9 to TRBJ2-1, with no clear D. The CDR3 contains 15 residues. Germline CDR1 SGDLS, CDR2 YYNGEE. Deletions cut 0 bases from V and 5 bases from J, with 12 bases between. The CDR3 nucleotides read TGTGCCAGCAGCGTAGTCGGGTCTATGCACAATGAGCAGTTCTTC. It encodes CASSVVGSMHNEQFF.

The rearrangement links TRBV6-5 to TRBJ2-2; D possibly corresponds to TRBD1 (6 bases). Germline V lookup: CDR1 MNHEY, CDR2 SVGAGI. V was cut by 7 bases and J by 0 bases, with 12 bases left in between. The CDR3 loop spans 15 amino acids. The CDR3, as DNA: TGTGCCAGCACCCCTGGGGGCGCGAACACCGGGGAGCTGTTTTTT. Amino acid sequence: CASTPGGANTGELFF.

The V call is TRBV27, the J call TRBJ2-2; 9 nucleotides line up with TRBD1. CDR3 size: 14 residues. After removal of 6 bases from V and 5 bases from J, the junction contained 4 bases not matched to a gene. CDR1 and CDR2 from the germline V gene are MNHEY and SMNVEV (reference sequence). CDR3 loop: CASRADRGTGELFF. The CDR3 nucleotides are TGTGCCAGCAGAGCAGACAGGGGGACCGGGGAGCTGTTTTTT.

This clone was found once. The chain uses TRBV15 and TRBJ2-1, with D unclear. Trimming left V 6 bases short and J 0 bases short, with 9 bases between. CDR3 length equals 14 residues. The germline gives CDR1 LNHNV, CDR2 YYDKDF (reference sequence). This chain's CDR3 is CATRRSSSYNEQFF. In DNA form, the CDR3 reads TGTGCCACCAGACGTAGCAGCTCCTACAATGAGCAGTTCTTC.

The chain joins TRBV2 to TRBJ2-6, with 10 bases fitting TRBD1. Trimming removed 11 bases from V and 2 bases from J; junction bases left unmatched: 9. Germline-derived CDR1 and CDR2 are SNHLY and FYNNEI. The CDR3 totals 16 residues. The CDR3 protein is CAGDRGLLTGANVLTF. CDR3 nucleotides: TGTGCCGGAGACAGGGGGCTCCTCACTGGGGCCAACGTCCTGACTTTC.

The J gene is TRBJ2-1, the V gene TRBV27; the match to TRBD2 covers 11 bases. The ends lost 5 bases at V and 8 bases at J; junction bases unmatched: 23. In germline, CDR1 is MNHEY, CDR2 SMNVEV (reference sequence). The CDR3 runs 20 residues. The CDR3, as DNA: TGTGCCAGCAGTCAAACTAAATTCTTCGGGACTAGCGGCACTGGGGATGAGCAGTTCTTC. Its protein product is CASSQTKFFGTSGTGDEQFF.

The rearrangement links TRBV9 to TRBJ2-7, with a possible D match to TRBD1 (6 bases). Per germline, CDR1 SGDLS and CDR2 YYNGEE. This CDR3 has 15 residues. Trimming shortened V by 0 bases and J by 1 base, and 11 bases separated the two germline ends. CDR3 in amino acids: CASSVGGQSSYEQYF. Written as DNA, the CDR3 is TGTGCCAGCAGCGTAGGAGGACAGAGTTCCTACGAGCAGTACTTC.

The chain uses TRBV5-1 and TRBJ2-3; the D is unclear. V lost 1 base and J lost 5, with 11 bases in between. The CDR3 contains 14 residues. Germline-derived CDR1 and CDR2 are SGHRS and YFSETQ. The CDR3 here is CASSLFASRDTQYF. For the CDR3, the DNA is TGCGCCAGCAGCTTGTTTGCTAGTCGAGATACGCAGTATTTT. The variable domain in full, with the rest retrieved from reference TRBV5-1 and TRBJ2-3, is KAGVTQTPRYLIKTRGQQVTLSCSPISGHRSVSWYQQTPGQGLQFLFEYFSETQRNKGNFPGRFSGRQFSNSRSEMNVSTLELGDSALYLCASSLFASRDTQYFGPGTRLTVL.

The chain carries TRBV29-1 and TRBJ1-1, with D possibly matching TRBD1 (6 bases). The germline gives CDR1 SQVTM, CDR2 ANQGSEA. The V and J ends lost 7 bases and 1 base respectively, with 10 bases between them. The CDR3 spans 12 residues. CDR3 nucleotide sequence: TGCAGCGCCCAACAGGGGAACACTGAAGCTTTCTTT. Amino acids: CSAQQGNTEAFF.

This CDR3 is CASSRQDTGELFF. In nucleotides, the CDR3 is TGTGCCAGCAGCCGACAGGACACCGGGGAGCTGTTTTTT. The chain has TRBV7-9 and TRBJ2-2, with D perhaps matching TRBD1 (6 bases). The V gene's germline CDR1 is SEHNR and CDR2 FQNEAQ (reference sequence). V lost 5 bases and J lost 3, with 7 bases in between. This CDR3 contains 13 residues.

The chain employs TRBV7-7 and TRBJ2-7, with unresolved D. This CDR3 has 13 residues. V was clipped by 1 base and J by 3 bases, with 7 bases between them. Germline CDR1 is SSHAT and CDR2 is FNYEAQ (reference sequence). The CDR3 region is CASSLGTNYEQYF. CDR3 nucleotides: TGTGCCAGCAGCTTAGGTACGAACTACGAGCAGTACTTC.

CDR3 coding DNA: TGTGCCAGTGGAATAGGACAGGGAGGGGAAAAACTGTTTTTT. It translates to CASGIGQGGEKLFF. This rearrangement joins TRBV19 to TRBJ1-4; 8 nucleotides align to TRBD1. The V and J ends lost 8 bases and 8 bases, in that order; junction bases with no gene match: 10. The length of the CDR3 is 14 residues. Per germline, CDR1 LNHDA and CDR2 SQIVND (reference sequence).

The chain carries TRBV6-1 and TRBJ2-7; the D gene is possibly TRBD2 (5 bases). V was pared by 6 bases and J by 2 bases, with 17 bases between. The CDR3 totals 15 residues. Germline values: CDR1 MNHNS, CDR2 SASEGT. CDR3 sequence reads: CASSPRSDLPYEQYF. The CDR3 nucleotides read TGTGCCAGCAGCCCTCGTAGCGACCTCCCCTACGAGCAGTACTTC.

The gene calls are TRBV6-1 and TRBJ2-7; 9 bases align to TRBD1. With V trimmed by 4 bases and J by 2 bases, 9 bases remained unmatched. Germline V lookup: CDR1 MNHNS, CDR2 SASEGT. The CDR3 is 16 amino acids. The CDR3 DNA reads TGTGCCAGCAGTGGACCCGGGACAGGGAGCCCCTACGAGCAGTACTTC. Residues: CASSGPGTGSPYEQYF.

The chain joins TRBV7-9 to TRBJ2-7; perhaps D is TRBD1 or TRBD2 (5 bases each). Per the germline V gene, CDR1 is SEHNR and CDR2 is FQNEAQ (reference sequence). CDR3 length: 12 amino acids. V lost 5 bases and J 6 bases, leaving 11 bases between the germline ends. The CDR3 is CASSRDPGEQYF. The CDR3 nucleotides are TGTGCCAGCAGCCGGGACCCGGGCGAGCAGTACTTC.

The chain links TRBV19 to TRBJ1-1; TRBD1 aligns across 9 bases. Germline V gene data show CDR1 as LNHDA and CDR2 as SQIVND (reference sequence). This CDR3 spans 14 amino acids. With 8 bases clipped from V and 4 bases from J, the junction kept 8 bases outside the gene matches. The CDR3 spells CASVTGGGVTEAFF. The DNA for the CDR3 is TGTGCCAGTGTCACAGGGGGCGGCGTCACTGAAGCTTTCTTT.

This chain uses TRBV5-1 with TRBJ2-2, with TRBD2 matching over 8 bases. V lost 4 bases and J lost 6; bases outside the gene matches: 8. In germline, CDR1 is SGHRS, CDR2 YFSETQ. The CDR3 runs to 15 residues. CDR3 loop: CASSRTGGESGELFF. In DNA form, the CDR3 reads TGCGCCAGCAGCCGAACGGGAGGGGAGTCCGGGGAGCTGTTTTTT.

V usage is TRBV4-1 and J usage is TRBJ2-6; possible D gene TRBD2, 6 bases. From germline, CDR1 is MGHRA and CDR2 YSYEKL. There are 16 residues in the CDR3. Trimming left V 5 bases short and J 0 bases short, with 11 bases between. The CDR3 DNA is TGCGCCAGCAGCTATAGCGGAAACTCTGGGGCCAACGTCCTGACTTTC. It specifies CASSYSGNSGANVLTF.

The chain has TRBV5-1 and TRBJ1-1; D unresolved. Deletions cut 6 bases from V and 0 bases from J, with 6 bases between. The CDR3 runs 12 residues. The V gene's germline CDR1 is SGHRS and CDR2 YFSETQ. CDR3 DNA sequence: TGCGCCAGCAAGGAGGTGAACACTGAAGCTTTCTTT. It is translated as CASKEVNTEAFF.

V is TRBV6-1 and J is TRBJ1-5; D not resolved. Trimming stripped 6 bases from V and 1 base from J, with 10 bases between. CDR3 size: 14 residues. Looked up from germline, CDR1 is MNHNS and CDR2 is SASEGT. For the CDR3, the DNA is TGTGCCAGCAGCCCAACCGCGAGCAATCAGCCCCAGCATTTT. Protein sequence: CASSPTASNQPQHF.

V is TRBV11-2 and J is TRBJ2-1; a weak D match, TRBD2 (7 bases). V shed 1 base and J shed 6 bases, with 16 bases lying between them. The CDR3 spans 16 residues. Germline V gene sequence: CDR1 SGHAT, CDR2 FQNNGV. CDR3 coding DNA: TGTGCCAGCAGCTTAGGGGCGGGGGCGCGGGTCAATGAGCAGTTCTTC. It specifies CASSLGAGARVNEQFF.